Below, one TCR beta chain is given with its context. What it binds is not known. This sample was included in a study of response to subunit inactivated influenza vaccine. Points from the study as a whole: Few additional T cells are recruited per seasonal influenza vaccination, authors suggested.

Per the germline V gene, CDR1 is ENHRY and CDR2 is SYGVKD. Trimming cost V 3 bases and J 5 bases; bases outside gene matches: 6. This CDR3 contains 15 residues. TCRdb fed the RT-PCR reads into MiXCR, producing one record per CDR3 protein. The data show about 500,000 distinct CDR3 sequences, 13% seen once. The chain links TRBV10-3 to TRBJ2-1, with 8 bases aligning to TRBD2. The source material was PBMCs from blood, sampled 40 to 50 days after vaccination. This sequence was found in a man aged 50 to 59 who received an inactivated influenza vaccine. As DNA, the CDR3 is TGTGCCATCAGTGACTTTGCGGGAGGCAACAATGAGCAGTTCTTC. Translating it yields CAISDFAGGNNEQFF.